The clone carrying this T cell receptor beta chain appeared once. The antigen remains undetermined. The entry originates in a study of shared clonotypes between healthy human individuals. Notes on the study in general: Shared across four donors were 4% to 5% of the naive CD4 clonotypes. Sorted-subset sequencing was shown by rarefaction to be incomplete despite large depth.

The naive CD8 fraction comprised CD45RO-negative cells positively selected for CCR7 and excluded terminally differentiated effector memory CD45RA+ cells. In the original analysis: Filtering of immunoSEQ junctional sequences could not match full-length read filtering. Using immunoSEQ multiplex PCR, the repertoire was profiled, and TCRdb retains in-frame clones only, with some absent. The V and J calls and clone size come from that table; D and trimming were worked out from the DNA. The data contain around 2,100,000 clones, just under 95% of them seen just once; the ten biggest clones take up 0.95% to 1.5%. This sequence was found in a man aged 18 to 30 in good health. The sequenced sample consisted of naive CD8+ T cells sorted from blood.

This chain's CDR3 is CASSQVSDEQFF. The CDR3 DNA reads as TGTGCCAGCAGCCAGGTATCTGATGAGCAGTTCTTC. This chain uses TRBV25-1 with TRBJ2-1, with no clear D. Germline V CDR1 and CDR2: MGHDK, SYGVNS. Trimming took off 6 bases at V and 8 bases at J, with 11 bases between the two ends. This CDR3 has 12 amino acids.